This T cell receptor beta chain is drawn from a study of blood T cell repertoires in COVID-19. Overall study context: From T cells, B-cell-depleted T cells, or PBMCs came the material, which was cDNA or gDNA.

CDR1 is GTSNPN and CDR2 is SVGIG in the germline V gene (reference sequence). Trimming removed 2 bases from V and 3 bases from J; junction bases left unmatched: 19. This CDR3 contains 19 residues. Data came from immunoSEQ multiplex PCR; TCRdb stores just in-frame clones and leaves some out. Of a few hundred thousand clones listed, 75% to 90% are singletons. This TCR came from a woman aged 40 to 50 who had recovered from COVID-19. Sequenced input: peripheral blood. This chain links TRBV30 with TRBJ2-7; 10 positions match TRBD2. The CDR3 nucleotides are TGTGCCTGGAGTCCTCTCCGGAGCCTAGCGGGGGCTCTCCTCTACGAGCAGTACTTC. It yields the protein CAWSPLRSLAGALLYEQYF.